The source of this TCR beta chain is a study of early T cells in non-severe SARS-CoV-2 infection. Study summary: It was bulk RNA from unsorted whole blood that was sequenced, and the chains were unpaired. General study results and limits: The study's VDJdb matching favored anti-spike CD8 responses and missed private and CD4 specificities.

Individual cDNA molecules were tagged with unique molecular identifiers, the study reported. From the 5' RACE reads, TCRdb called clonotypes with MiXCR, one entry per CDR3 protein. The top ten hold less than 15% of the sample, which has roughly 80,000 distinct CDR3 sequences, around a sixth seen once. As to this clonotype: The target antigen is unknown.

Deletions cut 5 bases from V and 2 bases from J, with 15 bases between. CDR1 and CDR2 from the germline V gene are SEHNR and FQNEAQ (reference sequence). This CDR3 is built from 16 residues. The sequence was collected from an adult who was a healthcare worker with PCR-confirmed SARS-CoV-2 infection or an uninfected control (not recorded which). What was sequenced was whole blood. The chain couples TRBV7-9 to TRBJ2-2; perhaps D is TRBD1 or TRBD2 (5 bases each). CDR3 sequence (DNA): TGTGCCAGCAGCCCCCAGGGACCAGTTAACACCGGGGAGCTGTTTTTT. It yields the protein CASSPQGPVNTGELFF.